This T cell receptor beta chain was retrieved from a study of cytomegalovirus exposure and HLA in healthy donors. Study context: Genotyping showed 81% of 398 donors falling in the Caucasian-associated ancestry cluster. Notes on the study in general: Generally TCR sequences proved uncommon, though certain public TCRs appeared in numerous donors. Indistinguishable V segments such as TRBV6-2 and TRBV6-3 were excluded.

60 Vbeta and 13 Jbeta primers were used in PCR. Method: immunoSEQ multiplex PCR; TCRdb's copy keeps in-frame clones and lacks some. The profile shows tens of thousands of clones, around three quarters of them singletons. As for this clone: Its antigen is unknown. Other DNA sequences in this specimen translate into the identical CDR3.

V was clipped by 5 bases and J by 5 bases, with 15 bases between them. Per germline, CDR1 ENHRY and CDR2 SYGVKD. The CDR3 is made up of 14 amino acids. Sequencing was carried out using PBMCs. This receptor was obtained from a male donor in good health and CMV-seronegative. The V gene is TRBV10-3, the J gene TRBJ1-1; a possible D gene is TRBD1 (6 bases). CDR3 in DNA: TGTGCCATCAGTCAACTACAGGGAAAAACTGAAGCTTTCTTT. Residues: CAISQLQGKTEAFF.